This entry lists 8 T cell receptor beta chains sequenced from one sample in a study of CD8 T cells in Susac syndrome (dated 2019 in TCRdb). The library was built by means of the immunoSEQ multiplex PCR assay. RNA was extracted using the RNeasy kit, and roughly 0.45 to 1 ug of the RNA was reverse transcribed with random hexamers. Starting from the raw public reads, TCRdb applied fastp trimming at Q25, assembled clones with MiXCR and retained in-frame beta chains. Here each entry gathers all rows of one CDR3 protein and keeps the most common genes and DNA. The sample records 50,000 or so distinct CDR3 sequences, roughly 92% of which are singletons. The ten biggest clones cover about 0.41% of the sample. Sequencing used CD8+ T cells from PBMCs. These receptors came from a human donor in good health.

J is TRBJ1-5 and V is TRBV7-2; D not certain. Per germline, CDR1 SGHTA and CDR2 FQGNSA. The CDR3 contains 13 residues. V gave up 1 base and J gave up 4 bases, with 5 bases separating them. The CDR3 loop reads CASSLDKNQPQHF. The CDR3 DNA reads TGTGCCAGCAGCTTAGATAAAAATCAGCCCCAGCATTTT.

The genes are TRBV27 and TRBJ2-1; 7 nucleotides match TRBD1. The CDR3 is made up of 14 amino acids. Germline V CDR1 and CDR2: MNHEY, SMNVEV (reference sequence). The V gene end was trimmed by 1 base and the J gene end by 6 bases; junction bases not matched to a gene: 3. CDR3 coding DNA: TGTGCCAGCAGTTTATTGACAGGGTCCAATGAGCAGTTCTTC. This encodes CASSLLTGSNEQFF.

The rearrangement joins TRBV27 to TRBJ1-2, with D possibly being TRBD1 (5 bases). This CDR3 is 15 amino acids long. Between the trimmed V and J ends, which lost 6 bases and 2 bases, there was a span of 16 bases. The V gene's germline CDR1 is MNHEY and CDR2 SMNVEV (reference sequence). CDR3 region: CASSPGGGPNYGYTF. CDR3 bases: TGTGCCAGCAGCCCCGGGGGAGGACCGAACTATGGCTACACCTTC.

V is TRBV7-9 and J is TRBJ2-1; 9 bases fit TRBD2. The J segment lost 0 bases and the V segment lost 2 bases, leaving 2 bases of the junction unmatched. Germline V lookup: CDR1 SEHNR, CDR2 FQNEAQ (reference sequence). This CDR3 has 16 amino acids. The CDR3 DNA reads TGTGCCAGCAGCTTATTGCGGGAGGGCTCCTACAATGAGCAGTTCTTC. It translates to CASSLLREGSYNEQFF.

This chain links TRBV3-1 with TRBJ2-7; possible D gene TRBD2, 6 bases. Between the trimmed V and J ends, which lost 4 bases and 0 bases, there was a span of 16 bases. CDR1 and CDR2 (germline): LGHDT, YNNKEL (reference sequence). The CDR3 loop spans 16 amino acids. The CDR3: CASSPNLASSSYEQYF. CDR3 DNA: TGTGCCAGCAGCCCGAACCTAGCGAGTAGCTCCTACGAGCAGTACTTC.

The chain has TRBV7-9 and TRBJ2-7; D perhaps matches TRBD1 (5 bases). Per the germline V gene, CDR1 is SEHNR and CDR2 is FQNEAQ (reference sequence). The V gene lost 1 base and the J gene lost 9 bases, with 16 bases spanning the gap. This CDR3 has 14 amino acids. The CDR3 region has the DNA TGTGCCAGCAGCTTAGAGGCGCAGGGCAGGCGGCAGTACTTC. This encodes CASSLEAQGRRQYF.

This chain links TRBV12-3 or TRBV12-4 with TRBJ1-5; TRBD1 matches 7 bases. The CDR3 consists of 14 residues. Trimming took 2 bases from V and 5 from J; bases not matched to a gene: 3. CDR3 protein: CASSLTGAHQPQHF. The CDR3 DNA reads as TGTGCCAGCAGTTTAACAGGGGCTCATCAGCCCCAGCATTTT.

The CDR3 reads CASGTSGSTFF. Written as DNA, the CDR3 is TGTGCCAGCGGGACTAGCGGGAGTACGTTCTTC. The genes are TRBV7-9 and TRBJ2-1; 14 bases are a match to TRBD2. CDR3 size: 11 residues. V shed 8 bases and J 15 bases; nucleotides not matched to a gene: 3. Germline lookup yields CDR1 SEHNR and CDR2 FQNEAQ (reference sequence). Complete variable domain (other parts from reference TRBV7-9 and TRBJ2-1): DTGVSQNPRHKITKRGQNVTFRCDPISEHNRLYWYRQTLGQGPEFLTYFQNEAQLEKSRLLSDRFSAERPKGSFSTLEIQRTEQGDSAMYLCASGTSGSTFFGPGTRLTVL.